These 15 T cell receptor beta chains originate from one sample sequenced in a study of T cell repertoires in cytomegalovirus infection. Each CDR3 protein is one row after TCRdb ran MiXCR on the reads. The sample includes roughly 500,000 distinct CDR3 sequences, about 11% of them seen just once. Sequenced material: PBMCs. Receptors were obtained from a human donor in good health (CMV status not recorded). Some clones in this sample may be carry-over from other donors' samples.

This clonotype has a count of ten or more. J is TRBJ2-1 and V is TRBV7-3; 7 nucleotides match TRBD1. Germline V gene lookup returns CDR1 SGHTA and CDR2 FQGTGA. There are 15 residues in the CDR3. J gave up 4 bases and V 1 base, and 4 bases lay outside the gene matches. The CDR3: CASSLIRGQYNEQFF. Here the CDR3 DNA reads TGTGCCAGCAGCTTAATAAGGGGGCAGTACAATGAGCAGTTCTTC.

This clonotype was counted at least ten times. The rearrangement links TRBV24-1 to TRBJ2-5, with TRBD1 identical over 9 bases. The germline CDR1 and CDR2 sequences are KGHDR and SFDVKD. The CDR3 is 15 residues long. Losses at the gene ends were 1 base for V and 3 bases for J; bases not matched to a gene: 2. CDR3 loop: CATSDFRDREETQYF. In DNA, the CDR3 is TGTGCCACCAGTGATTTCCGGGACAGGGAAGAGACCCAGTACTTC.

This rearrangement joins TRBV6-5 to TRBJ2-3; no reliable D call. V was pared by 2 bases and J by 3 bases, with 9 bases between. CDR3 length equals 14 residues. Looked up from germline, CDR1 is MNHEY and CDR2 is SVGAGI. The CDR3 DNA reads as TGTGCCAGCAGTTACCCGGGTGGGACAGATACGCAGTATTTT. As protein: CASSYPGGTDTQYF.

This clonotype was counted ten times or more. The chain joins TRBV29-1 to TRBJ1-2; no definite D call. Trimming stripped 6 bases from V and 6 bases from J, with 14 bases between. The CDR3 contains 12 residues. Germline CDR1 is SQVTM and CDR2 is ANQGSEA. The chain's CDR3 is CSVLEGGNGYTF. In DNA, the CDR3 is TGCAGCGTCCTAGAGGGAGGGAATGGCTACACCTTC.

This clonotype was recorded many times. The chain combines TRBV29-1 with TRBJ2-3, with unresolved D. The germline V and J ends were trimmed by 4 bases and 2 bases, with 7 bases remaining between them. Germline lookup yields CDR1 SQVTM and CDR2 ANQGSEA. This CDR3 region has 12 residues. The CDR3 DNA reads as TGCAGCGTTGGCGACCCCACAGATACGCAGTATTTT. Its translation: CSVGDPTDTQYF.

This clonotype was counted between two and nine times. This sequence joins TRBV6-5 and TRBJ1-2, with a possible D match to TRBD1 (5 bases). Germline CDR1 reads MNHEY; CDR2 reads SVGAGI. Trimming stripped 8 bases from V and 0 bases from J, with 13 bases between. The CDR3 consists of 14 residues. Here the CDR3 DNA reads TGTGCCAGCGGGACGGACCGTGCTAACTATGGCTACACCTTC. It encodes CASGTDRANYGYTF.

This clonotype has ten or more counts. The rearrangement uses TRBV14 and TRBJ2-7; D remains unclear. Germline CDR1 is SGHDN and CDR2 is FVKESK. The V end was cut by 0 bases, the J end by 3 bases, with 12 bases between. The CDR3 loop spans 15 amino acids. The CDR3 loop reads CASSQDQHRNYEQYF. As DNA, the CDR3 is TGTGCCAGCAGCCAAGATCAACACCGGAACTACGAGCAGTACTTC. Full variable domain (rest looked up from reference TRBV14 and TRBJ2-7): EAGVTQFPSHSVIEKGQTVTLRCDPISGHDNLYWYRRVMGKEIKFLLHFVKESKQDESGMPNNRFLAERTGGTYSTLKVQPAELEDSGVYFCASSQDQHRNYEQYFGPGTRLTVT.

This sequence joins TRBV5-1 and TRBJ2-5; 8 bases match TRBD2. The CDR3 contains 17 residues. The V gene's germline CDR1 is SGHRS and CDR2 YFSETQ. The V and J ends lost 0 bases and 3 bases, in that order; junction bases with no gene match: 10. The CDR3 DNA follows: TGCGCCAGCAGCTTGGAATATGGCGGGAGGAGGGAAGAGACCCAGTACTTC. As protein: CASSLEYGGRREETQYF.

The rearrangement uses TRBV20-1 and TRBJ1-1; possibly TRBD1 for D (6 bases). The germline V and J ends were trimmed by 0 bases and 1 base, with 15 bases remaining between them. Looked up from germline, CDR1 is DFQATT and CDR2 is SNEGSKA (reference sequence). CDR3 length: 16 amino acids. The CDR3 nucleotides are TGCAGTGCTAGAGACCGATCGGGACATAAGAACACTGAAGCTTTCTTT. This codes for CSARDRSGHKNTEAFF.

This CDR3 is CASRVTGKRYNEQFF. In DNA, the CDR3 is TGTGCCAGCAGGGTGACAGGGAAGCGCTACAATGAGCAGTTCTTC. The rearrangement links TRBV2 to TRBJ2-1, with 7 bases fitting TRBD1. Germline CDR1 reads SNHLY; CDR2 reads FYNNEI. The CDR3 has 15 residues. The J segment lost 3 bases and the V segment lost 6 bases, leaving 8 bases of the junction unmatched.

In its sample, this clonotype was seen many times. The chain has TRBV12-3 or TRBV12-4 and TRBJ1-6, with 10 positions matching TRBD1. The V gene end was trimmed by 5 bases and the J gene end by 7 bases; junction bases not matched to a gene: 2. This CDR3 spans 14 amino acids. The CDR3, as DNA: TGTGCCAGCAGTCCGGGACAGGGGAATTCACCCCTCCACTTT. The encoded protein is CASSPGQGNSPLHF.

This clonotype was picked up many times. This chain links TRBV2 with TRBJ2-1; D unresolved. CDR3 size: 16 residues. In germline, CDR1 is SNHLY, CDR2 FYNNEI. The V end was cut by 5 bases, the J end by 8 bases, with 22 bases between. CDR3 in DNA: TGTGCCAGCAGTATGTACAACCCGACGTTCGGAGATGAGCAGTTCTTC. It specifies CASSMYNPTFGDEQFF.

This clonotype appeared many times. J is TRBJ2-2 and V is TRBV28; D perhaps matches TRBD2 (6 bases). The germline V and J ends were trimmed by 9 bases and 3 bases, with 14 bases remaining between them. This CDR3 comprises 14 residues. Germline V CDR1 and CDR2: MDHEN, SYDVKM. The CDR3 here is CASVPGEYTGELFF. As DNA, the CDR3 is TGTGCCAGTGTGCCGGGAGAATACACCGGGGAGCTGTTTTTT.

This clonotype showed up many times. The chain employs TRBV7-2 and TRBJ1-2; D might be TRBD1 (6 bases). V lost 5 bases to trimming and J lost 8 bases, with 21 bases between them. The V gene's germline CDR1 is SGHTA and CDR2 FQGNSA. This CDR3 is 15 amino acids long. CDR3 region: CASSPQPGGAAGYTF. In DNA, the CDR3 is TGTGCCAGCAGCCCTCAACCTGGGGGGGCGGCCGGCTACACCTTC.

Only a few counts were recorded for this clonotype. The CDR3 DNA reads TGCGCCAGCCAGCCCCGGACAGGGTTTACCTACGAGCAGTACTTC. This codes for CASQPRTGFTYEQYF. The chain couples TRBV5-1 to TRBJ2-7, with 8 positions matching TRBD1. Trimming removed 7 bases from V and 2 bases from J; junction bases left unmatched: 11. Looked up from germline, CDR1 is SGHRS and CDR2 is YFSETQ. The CDR3 runs to 15 residues.